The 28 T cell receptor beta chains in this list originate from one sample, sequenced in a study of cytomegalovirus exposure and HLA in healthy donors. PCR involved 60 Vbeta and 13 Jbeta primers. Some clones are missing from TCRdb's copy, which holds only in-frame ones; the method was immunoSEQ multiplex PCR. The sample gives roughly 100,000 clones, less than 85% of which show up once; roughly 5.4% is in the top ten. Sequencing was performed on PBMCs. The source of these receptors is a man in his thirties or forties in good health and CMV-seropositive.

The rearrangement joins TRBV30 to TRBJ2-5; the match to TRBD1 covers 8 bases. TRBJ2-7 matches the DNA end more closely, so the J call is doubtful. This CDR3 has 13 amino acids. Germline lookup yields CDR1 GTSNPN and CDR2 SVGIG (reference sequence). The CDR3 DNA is TGTGCCTGGAACCCCGGCAGGGGGCGCGAGCAGTACTTC. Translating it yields CAWNPGRGREQYF.

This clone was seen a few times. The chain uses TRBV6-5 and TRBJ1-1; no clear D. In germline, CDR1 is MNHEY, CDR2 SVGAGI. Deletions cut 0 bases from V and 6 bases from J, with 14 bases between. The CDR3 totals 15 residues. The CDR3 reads CASSYSTSLDSEAFF. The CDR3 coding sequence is TGTGCCAGCAGTTACTCGACCTCTTTGGACTCTGAAGCTTTCTTT.

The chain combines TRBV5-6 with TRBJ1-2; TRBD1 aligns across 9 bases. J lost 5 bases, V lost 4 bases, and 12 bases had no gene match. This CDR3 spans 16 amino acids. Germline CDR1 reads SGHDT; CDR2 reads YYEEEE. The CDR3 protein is CASSPRPGDRVYGYTF. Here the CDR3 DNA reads TGTGCCAGCAGCCCACGCCCCGGGGACAGGGTGTATGGCTACACCTTC.

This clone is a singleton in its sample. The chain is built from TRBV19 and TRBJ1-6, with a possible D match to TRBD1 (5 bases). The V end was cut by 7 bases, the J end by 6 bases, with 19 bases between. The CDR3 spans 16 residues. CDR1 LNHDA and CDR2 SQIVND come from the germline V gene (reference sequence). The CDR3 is CASTDFPGLSNSPLHF. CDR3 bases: TGTGCCAGTACCGATTTCCCGGGACTGTCTAATTCACCCCTCCACTTT. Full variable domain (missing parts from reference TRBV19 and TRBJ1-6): DGGITQSPKYLFRKEGQNVTLSCEQNLNHDAMYWYRQDPGQGLRLIYYSQIVNDFQKGDIAEGYSVSREKKESFPLTVTSAQKNPTAFYLCASTDFPGLSNSPLHFGNGTRLTVT.

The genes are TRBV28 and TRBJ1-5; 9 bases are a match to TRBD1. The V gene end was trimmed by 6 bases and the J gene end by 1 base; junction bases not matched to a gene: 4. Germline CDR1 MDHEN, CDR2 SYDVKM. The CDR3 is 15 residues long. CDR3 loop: CASRPDRGSNQPQHF. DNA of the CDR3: TGTGCCAGCAGACCGGACAGGGGAAGCAATCAGCCCCAGCATTTT.

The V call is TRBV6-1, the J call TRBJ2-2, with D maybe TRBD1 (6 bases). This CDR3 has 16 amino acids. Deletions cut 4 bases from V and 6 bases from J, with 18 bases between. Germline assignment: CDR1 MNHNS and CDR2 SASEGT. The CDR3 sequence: CASSGPGTLFAGELFF. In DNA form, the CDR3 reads TGTGCCAGCAGTGGGCCCGGGACACTCTTCGCCGGGGAGCTGTTTTTT.

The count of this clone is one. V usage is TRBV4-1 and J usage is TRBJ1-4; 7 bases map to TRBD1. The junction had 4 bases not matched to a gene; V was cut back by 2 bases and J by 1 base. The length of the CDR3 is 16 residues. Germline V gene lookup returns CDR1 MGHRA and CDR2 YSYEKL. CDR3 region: CASSQPYRGTNEKLFF. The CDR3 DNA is TGCGCCAGCAGCCAACCCTACAGGGGAACTAATGAAAAACTGTTTTTT.

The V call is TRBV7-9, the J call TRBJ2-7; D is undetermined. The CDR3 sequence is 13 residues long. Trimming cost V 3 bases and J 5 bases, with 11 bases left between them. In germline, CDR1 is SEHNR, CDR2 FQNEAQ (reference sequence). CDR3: CASSFNFGDEQYF. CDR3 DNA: TGTGCCAGCAGCTTCAACTTTGGAGACGAGCAGTACTTC.

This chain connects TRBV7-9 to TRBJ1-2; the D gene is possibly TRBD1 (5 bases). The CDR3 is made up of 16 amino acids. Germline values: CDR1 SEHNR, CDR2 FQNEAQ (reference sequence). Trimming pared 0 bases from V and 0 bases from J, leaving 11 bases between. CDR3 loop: CASSLALREPNYGYTF. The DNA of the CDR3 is TGTGCCAGCAGCTTAGCGCTCAGGGAACCTAACTATGGCTACACCTTC. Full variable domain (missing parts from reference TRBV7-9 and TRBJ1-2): DTGVSQNPRHKITKRGQNVTFRCDPISEHNRLYWYRQTLGQGPEFLTYFQNEAQLEKSRLLSDRFSAERPKGSFSTLEIQRTEQGDSAMYLCASSLALREPNYGYTFGSGTRLTVV.

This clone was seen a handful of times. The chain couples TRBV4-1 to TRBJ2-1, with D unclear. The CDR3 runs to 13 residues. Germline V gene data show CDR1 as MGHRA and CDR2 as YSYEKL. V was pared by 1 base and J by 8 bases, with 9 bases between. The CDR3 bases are TGCGCCAGCAGCCAAGCAGGATGGGATGAGCAGTTCTTC. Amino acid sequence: CASSQAGWDEQFF.

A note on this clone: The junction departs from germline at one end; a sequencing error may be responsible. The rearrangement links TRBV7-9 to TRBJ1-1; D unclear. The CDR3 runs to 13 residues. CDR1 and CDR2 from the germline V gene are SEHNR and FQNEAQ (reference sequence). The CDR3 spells CSSSFVEEAEAFF. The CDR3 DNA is TGTTCCAGCAGCTTTGTCGAGGAGGCTGAAGCTTTCTTT.

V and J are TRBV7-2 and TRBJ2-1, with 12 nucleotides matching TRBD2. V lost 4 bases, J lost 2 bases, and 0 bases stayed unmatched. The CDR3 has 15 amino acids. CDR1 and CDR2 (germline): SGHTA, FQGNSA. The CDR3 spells CASSSSGGAYNEQFF. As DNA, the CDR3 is TGTGCCAGCAGCTCTAGCGGGGGGGCCTACAATGAGCAGTTCTTC.

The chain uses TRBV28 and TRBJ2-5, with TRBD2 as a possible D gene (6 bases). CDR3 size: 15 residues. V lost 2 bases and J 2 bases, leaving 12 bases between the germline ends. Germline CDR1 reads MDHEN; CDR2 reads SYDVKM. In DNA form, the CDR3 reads TGTGCCAGCAGTTTAGGGGACTGGAGACAAGAGACCCAGTACTTC. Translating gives CASSLGDWRQETQYF.

CDR3 DNA: TGCAGCGTTGAAGATCGGGCAGGGGGCAGCACAGATACGCAGTATTTT. It codes for CSVEDRAGGSTDTQYF. J is TRBJ2-3 and V is TRBV29-1; 8 positions match TRBD1. Trimming cost V 0 bases and J 0 bases; bases outside gene matches: 5. Germline V CDR1 and CDR2: SQVTM, ANQGSEA. This CDR3 is built from 16 residues.

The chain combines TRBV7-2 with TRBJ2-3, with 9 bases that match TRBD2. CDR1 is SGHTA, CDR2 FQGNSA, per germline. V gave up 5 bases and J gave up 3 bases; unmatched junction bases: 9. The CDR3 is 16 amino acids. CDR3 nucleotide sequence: TGTGCCAGCAGCACAGATATAGCGGGAGTTACAGATACGCAGTATTTT. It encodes CASSTDIAGVTDTQYF.

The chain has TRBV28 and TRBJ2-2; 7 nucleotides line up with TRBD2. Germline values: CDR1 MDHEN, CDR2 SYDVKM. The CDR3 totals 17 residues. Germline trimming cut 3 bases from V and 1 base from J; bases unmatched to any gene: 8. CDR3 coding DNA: TGTGCCAGCAGTTTCCCGACTAGCACCGAGAACACCGGGGAGCTGTTTTTT. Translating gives CASSFPTSTENTGELFF.

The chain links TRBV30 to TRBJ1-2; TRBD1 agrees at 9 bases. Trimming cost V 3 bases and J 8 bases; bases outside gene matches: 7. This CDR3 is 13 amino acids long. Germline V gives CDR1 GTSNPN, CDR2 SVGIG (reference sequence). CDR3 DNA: TGTGCCTGGAGCCTACAGGGGGCTGAGGGCTACACCTTC. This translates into CAWSLQGAEGYTF.

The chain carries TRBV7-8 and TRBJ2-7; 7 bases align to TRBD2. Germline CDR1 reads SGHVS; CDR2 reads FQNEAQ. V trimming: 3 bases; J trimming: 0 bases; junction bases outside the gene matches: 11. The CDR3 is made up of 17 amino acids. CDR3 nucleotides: TGTGCCAGCAGCTTTGGGGTAGGTGGGACTACCTCCTACGAGCAGTACGTC. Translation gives CASSFGVGGTTSYEQYV.

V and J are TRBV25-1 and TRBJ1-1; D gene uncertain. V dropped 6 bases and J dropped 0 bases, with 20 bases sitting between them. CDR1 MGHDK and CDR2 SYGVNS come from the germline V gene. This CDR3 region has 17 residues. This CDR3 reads CASREQNQLGMNTEAFF. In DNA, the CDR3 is TGTGCCAGCAGGGAACAGAACCAATTGGGCATGAACACTGAAGCTTTCTTT. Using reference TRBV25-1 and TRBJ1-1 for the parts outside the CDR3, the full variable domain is EADIYQTPRYLVIGTGKKITLECSQTMGHDKMYWYQQDPGMELHLIHYSYGVNSTEKGDLSSESTVSRIRTEHFPLTLESARPSHTSQYLCASREQNQLGMNTEAFFGQGTRLTVV.

The CDR3 region is CASSGWRGLDGYTF. The CDR3 nucleotides read TGTGCCAGCAGCGGCTGGCGGGGTTTGGATGGCTACACCTTC. The chain employs TRBV5-6 and TRBJ1-2; D unresolved. The CDR3 spans 14 residues. Germline-derived CDR1 and CDR2 are SGHDT and YYEEEE. V was trimmed by 4 bases and J by 6 bases, leaving 16 bases between them.

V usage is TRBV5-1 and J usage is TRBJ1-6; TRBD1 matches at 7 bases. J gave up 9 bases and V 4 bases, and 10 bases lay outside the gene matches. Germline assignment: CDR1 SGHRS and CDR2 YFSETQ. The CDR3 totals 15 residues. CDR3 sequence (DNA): TGCGCCAGCAGCGGTTCCGGGACAGCGGGTTCACCCCTCCACTTT. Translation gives CASSGSGTAGSPLHF.

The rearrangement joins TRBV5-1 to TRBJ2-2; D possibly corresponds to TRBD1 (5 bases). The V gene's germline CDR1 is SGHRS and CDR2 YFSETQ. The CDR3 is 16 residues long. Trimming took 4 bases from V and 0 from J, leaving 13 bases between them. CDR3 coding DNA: TGCGCCAGCAGCCGTTCAGGGCCCACGAACACCGGGGAGCTGTTTTTT. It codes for CASSRSGPTNTGELFF.

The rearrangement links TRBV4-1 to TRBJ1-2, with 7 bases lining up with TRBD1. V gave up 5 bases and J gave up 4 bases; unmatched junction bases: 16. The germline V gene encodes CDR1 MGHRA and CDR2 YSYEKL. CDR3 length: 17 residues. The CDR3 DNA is TGCGCCAGCAGCGGGCTGCAGGGGGTCCCCTCGGGCTATGGCTACACCTTC. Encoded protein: CASSGLQGVPSGYGYTF.

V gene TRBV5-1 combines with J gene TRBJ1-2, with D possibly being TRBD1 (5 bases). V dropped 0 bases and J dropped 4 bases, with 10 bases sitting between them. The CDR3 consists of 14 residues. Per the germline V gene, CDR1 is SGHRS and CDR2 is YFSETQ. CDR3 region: CASSLVDTSYGYTF. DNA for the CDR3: TGCGCCAGCAGCTTGGTGGACACGTCCTATGGCTACACCTTC.

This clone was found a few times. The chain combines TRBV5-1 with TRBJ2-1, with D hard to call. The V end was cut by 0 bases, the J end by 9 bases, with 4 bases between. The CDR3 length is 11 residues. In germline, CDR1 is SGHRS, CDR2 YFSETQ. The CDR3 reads CASSLAVEQFF. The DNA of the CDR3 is TGCGCCAGCAGCTTGGCGGTTGAGCAGTTCTTC.

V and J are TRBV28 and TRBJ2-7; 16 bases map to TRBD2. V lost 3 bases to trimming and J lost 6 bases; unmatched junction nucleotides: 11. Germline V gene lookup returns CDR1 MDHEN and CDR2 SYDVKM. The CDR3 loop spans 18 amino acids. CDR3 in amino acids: CASSLLGLAGGPSAEQYF. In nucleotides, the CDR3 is TGTGCCAGCAGTTTGTTGGGACTAGCGGGAGGGCCTTCGGCCGAGCAGTACTTC.

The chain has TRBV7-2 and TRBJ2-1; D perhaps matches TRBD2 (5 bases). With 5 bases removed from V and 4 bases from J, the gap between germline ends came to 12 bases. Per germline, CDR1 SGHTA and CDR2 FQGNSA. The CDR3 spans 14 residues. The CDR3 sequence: CASSPTGMYNEQFF. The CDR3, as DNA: TGTGCCAGCAGCCCTACGGGGATGTACAATGAGCAGTTCTTC.

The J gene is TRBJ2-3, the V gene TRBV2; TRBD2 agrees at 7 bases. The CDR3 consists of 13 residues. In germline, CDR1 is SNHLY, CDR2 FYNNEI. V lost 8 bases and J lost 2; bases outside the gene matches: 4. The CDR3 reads CASGRESTDTQYF. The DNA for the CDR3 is TGTGCCAGCGGGCGGGAGTCCACAGATACGCAGTATTTT.